A selection of T cell receptor beta chains follows, all from one sample in a study of CD8 T cells in ankylosing spondylitis. TCRdb reprocessed the 5' RACE reads via MiXCR and lists one record per CDR3 protein. The top ten hold roughly 0.51% of the sample, which has about 800,000 distinct CDR3 sequences, about an eighth seen once. The specimen was blood, either unsorted or a sorted T cell fraction (not recorded which). The receptors were gathered from a male donor with ankylosing spondylitis. Both conserved end residues are trimmed from each CDR3. D genes are given only for firm matches. Clone size is given for some rows only: seen once, a few or many times, or a class if the clone is expanded.

v_call: TRBV15; clone_size: -; j_call: TRBJ1-2; d_call: TRBD1; cdr3_aa: ATSSRQGRPSYT
v_call: TRBV4-2; clone_size: -; j_call: TRBJ2-3; d_call: TRBD2; cdr3_aa: ASSLGGSGLKGDTQY
v_call: TRBV19; clone_size: -; j_call: TRBJ1-2; d_call: -; cdr3_aa: ASSRAPSNYGYT
v_call: TRBV4-2; clone_size: few; j_call: TRBJ1-1; d_call: TRBD1; cdr3_aa: ASSQADRGTEAF
v_call: TRBV7-8; clone_size: -; j_call: TRBJ2-2; d_call: -; cdr3_aa: ASRYPRDGGNTGELF
v_call: TRBV4-3; clone_size: many; j_call: TRBJ2-1; d_call: -; cdr3_aa: ASSQSGTGHKF
v_call: TRBV7-2; clone_size: -; j_call: TRBJ2-1; d_call: TRBD2; cdr3_aa: ASSLSFGLAGVNEQF
v_call: TRBV20-1; clone_size: few; j_call: TRBJ2-7; d_call: -; cdr3_aa: SATWSTYEQY
v_call: TRBV3-1; clone_size: few; j_call: TRBJ2-4; d_call: -; cdr3_aa: ASSNEAKNIQY
v_call: TRBV7-2; clone_size: -; j_call: TRBJ2-3; d_call: TRBD2; cdr3_aa: ASSLRPGLAGGGTDTQY
v_call: TRBV5-1; clone_size: -; j_call: TRBJ1-4; d_call: -; cdr3_aa: ASSLAVEAEKLF
v_call: TRBV7-9; clone_size: -; j_call: TRBJ2-1; d_call: TRBD2; cdr3_aa: ASSRLAGGLGNEQF
v_call: TRBV12-3/TRBV12-4; clone_size: -; j_call: TRBJ2-3; d_call: TRBD2; cdr3_aa: ASRSSGVSTDTQY
v_call: TRBV4-2; clone_size: many; j_call: TRBJ2-4; d_call: -; cdr3_aa: ASSQGDIQY
v_call: TRBV11-1; clone_size: -; j_call: TRBJ2-5; d_call: -; cdr3_aa: ASSSGYRGANQETQY
v_call: TRBV10-3; clone_size: few; j_call: TRBJ2-3; d_call: TRBD2; cdr3_aa: AISTPSGSADTQY
v_call: TRBV28; clone_size: few; j_call: TRBJ2-3; d_call: TRBD2; cdr3_aa: ASSLGGSIPY
v_call: TRBV6-2/TRBV6-3; clone_size: -; j_call: TRBJ2-3; d_call: -; cdr3_aa: ASSYSILGAVRLDTQY
v_call: TRBV20-1; clone_size: many; j_call: TRBJ1-1; d_call: -; cdr3_aa: SAEREPWRNTEAF
v_call: TRBV20-1; clone_size: many; j_call: TRBJ1-2; d_call: -; cdr3_aa: SAQRGDSNYGYT
v_call: TRBV6-2/TRBV6-3; clone_size: -; j_call: TRBJ2-1; d_call: -; cdr3_aa: ASSYHAWGEQF
v_call: TRBV15; clone_size: few; j_call: TRBJ1-4; d_call: -; cdr3_aa: ATSRAFNEKLF
v_call: TRBV10-3; clone_size: few; j_call: TRBJ2-7; d_call: TRBD2; cdr3_aa: AISEVAGGGLVFGEQY
v_call: TRBV7-2; clone_size: -; j_call: TRBJ2-7; d_call: -; cdr3_aa: ASSQQVISYEQY
v_call: TRBV7-8; clone_size: few; j_call: TRBJ2-3; d_call: TRBD1; cdr3_aa: ASSSRTGVSTDTQY
v_call: TRBV6-5; clone_size: many; j_call: TRBJ1-2; d_call: -; cdr3_aa: ASSFGAFGANYGYT
v_call: TRBV7-9; clone_size: many; j_call: TRBJ2-5; d_call: TRBD1; cdr3_aa: ASSWGTGAGGETQY
v_call: TRBV6-2/TRBV6-3; clone_size: -; j_call: TRBJ2-1; d_call: -; cdr3_aa: ASRTPGQSKDEQF
v_call: TRBV7-9; clone_size: -; j_call: TRBJ2-7; d_call: -; cdr3_aa: ASSLGGIGYEQY
v_call: TRBV28; clone_size: -; j_call: TRBJ2-3; d_call: -; cdr3_aa: ASSPSDRTDTQY
v_call: TRBV7-8; clone_size: few; j_call: TRBJ2-1; d_call: TRBD2; cdr3_aa: ASSWGGGSYNEQF
v_call: TRBV10-3; clone_size: many; j_call: TRBJ1-1; d_call: -; cdr3_aa: AISDSLGNTEAF
v_call: TRBV7-2; clone_size: few; j_call: TRBJ2-1; d_call: -; cdr3_aa: ASSLAGRNDEQF
v_call: TRBV20-1; clone_size: many; j_call: TRBJ2-5; d_call: TRBD1; cdr3_aa: SATGQGQETQY
v_call: TRBV4-3; clone_size: few; j_call: TRBJ1-2; d_call: -; cdr3_aa: ASSHKTGRDIYT
v_call: TRBV6-5; clone_size: few; j_call: TRBJ2-7; d_call: -; cdr3_aa: ASSYSGSAYEQY
v_call: TRBV5-6; clone_size: -; j_call: TRBJ2-2; d_call: -; cdr3_aa: ASRWGTGELF
v_call: TRBV18; clone_size: -; j_call: TRBJ2-1; d_call: TRBD2; cdr3_aa: ASSVGTTGEQF
v_call: TRBV20-1; clone_size: few; j_call: TRBJ2-1; d_call: -; cdr3_aa: SARGEQGNEQF
v_call: TRBV6-1; clone_size: -; j_call: TRBJ2-7; d_call: -; cdr3_aa: ASSEVRTVAPYEQY
v_call: TRBV6-5; clone_size: few; j_call: TRBJ2-3; d_call: TRBD1; cdr3_aa: ASSYSTGRGRTDTQY
v_call: TRBV18; clone_size: few; j_call: TRBJ2-3; d_call: -; cdr3_aa: ASSIRGADGTDTQY
v_call: TRBV6-5; clone_size: -; j_call: TRBJ2-1; d_call: -; cdr3_aa: ASLGRGEQF
v_call: TRBV7-8; clone_size: -; j_call: TRBJ2-2; d_call: -; cdr3_aa: ASSSPLGRDTGELF
v_call: TRBV20-1; clone_size: few; j_call: TRBJ2-7; d_call: -; cdr3_aa: SARRREGSLLYEQY
v_call: TRBV29-1; clone_size: -; j_call: TRBJ2-3; d_call: -; cdr3_aa: SVALSVRTTDTQY
v_call: TRBV4-2; clone_size: -; j_call: TRBJ2-5; d_call: -; cdr3_aa: ASSQDTGRETQY
v_call: TRBV14; clone_size: few; j_call: TRBJ1-1; d_call: -; cdr3_aa: ASSQTRGTEAF
v_call: TRBV18; clone_size: few; j_call: TRBJ1-4; d_call: -; cdr3_aa: ASSPPGTRGNEKLF
v_call: TRBV18; clone_size: few; j_call: TRBJ2-3; d_call: TRBD2; cdr3_aa: ASSRQAGGTDTQY
v_call: TRBV7-2; clone_size: -; j_call: TRBJ2-5; d_call: TRBD1; cdr3_aa: ASSAPTGLGTQY
v_call: TRBV5-1; clone_size: -; j_call: TRBJ2-7; d_call: -; cdr3_aa: ASSPPGQRDKY
v_call: TRBV12-3/TRBV12-4; clone_size: -; j_call: TRBJ1-6; d_call: -; cdr3_aa: ASTLESSYNSPLH